Listed here are 16 T cell receptor beta chains from one sample, sequenced in a study of T cell clonality in common variable immunodeficiency. Clones were read by immunoSEQ multiplex PCR, and TCRdb kept only the in-frame ones, dropping some. The repertoire yields about 44,000 clones, none seen only once; the top ten contain around 9.3%. Input material: peripheral blood mononuclear cells. The receptors derive from a person aged 18-70 years in good health.

This clone appeared many times. The CDR3 extends 3 residues past the end of the read, so its final part is completed from the germline J gene. V gene TRBV4-1 combines with J gene TRBJ2-5, with no clear D. V lost 1 base and J lost 5, with 8 bases in between. Germline CDR1 is MGHRA and CDR2 is YSYEKL. CDR3 length: 13 residues. CDR3 in amino acids: CASSQVIGETQYF. CDR3 DNA, as far as it was read: TGCGCCAGCAGCCAAGTTATAGGGGAGACC.

This clone was counted many times. The CDR3 end falls 3 residues outside the read, so it is completed with the germline J gene. The gene calls are TRBV20-1 and TRBJ1-1; 7 bases map to TRBD1. The germline V gene encodes CDR1 DFQATT and CDR2 SNEGSKA (reference sequence). This CDR3 has 14 residues. The sequenced part of the CDR3 DNA is TGCAGTGCAAACCAACAGGGGCCTATCAAAGAA. Its translation: CSANQQGPIKE. The full CDR3 reads CSANQQGPIKEAFF.

This clone was counted at least ten times. Read sequence stops 3 residues before the CDR3 end, and the germline J gene provides the missing end. This chain links TRBV5-6 with TRBJ1-2; D possibly corresponds to TRBD1 (5 bases). CDR3 length equals 14 residues. Trimming removed 0 bases from V and 6 bases from J, with 12 bases in between. The V gene's germline CDR1 is SGHDT and CDR2 YYEEEE. Incomplete CDR3 DNA: TGTGCCAGCAGCTTGGCGGTAGGAGGGGATGGC. Translating it yields CASSLAVGGDG. The CDR3 in its entirety is CASSLAVGGDGYTF.

This clone appeared many times. Coverage ceases 3 residues before the CDR3 finishes, and the germline J gene fills in the end. V usage is TRBV20-1 and J usage is TRBJ2-7; 7 bases are a match to TRBD1. Germline loops: CDR1 DFQATT, CDR2 SNEGSKA (reference sequence). The CDR3 spans 15 residues. J gave up 0 bases and V 3 bases, and 8 bases lay outside the gene matches. The CDR3 loop reads CSAREDRLYSYEQYF. The covered CDR3 bases are TGCAGTGCTAGGGAGGACAGGCTCTACTCCTACGAG.

This clone has only a few counts. Coverage ceases 3 residues before the CDR3 finishes, and the germline J gene fills in the end. The V and J genes are TRBV20-1 and TRBJ2-7; the D is unclear. There are 14 residues in the CDR3. Trimming pared 6 bases from V and 2 bases from J, leaving 17 bases between. Germline V gives CDR1 DFQATT, CDR2 SNEGSKA (reference sequence). CDR3 DNA, as far as it was read: TGCAGTGCCAACCTCGGCGGCGGTACCTACGAG. It yields the protein CSANLGGGTYE. The full-length CDR3 reads as CSANLGGGTYEQYF.

This clone was picked up many times. The CDR3 end is not reached by the read, which stops 3 residues before it; the germline J gene fills it in. V usage is TRBV29-1 and J usage is TRBJ2-1; 14 nucleotides align to TRBD2. This CDR3 is built from 14 residues. Trimming cost V 6 bases and J 9 bases; bases outside gene matches: 7. Germline V gene sequence: CDR1 SQVTM, CDR2 ANQGSEA. The CDR3 spells CSVKGLAGAGEQFF. The DNA read from the CDR3 is TGCAGCGTCAAGGGACTAGCGGGAGCCGGTGAG.

There are many counts of this clone. The read stops 3 residues short of the end of the CDR3; the missing end is completed from the germline J gene. The V call is TRBV4-2, the J call TRBJ2-5, with no clear D. Per the germline V gene, CDR1 is LGHNA and CDR2 is YNFKEQ. This CDR3 is 14 amino acids long. V was clipped by 0 bases and J by 5 bases, with 10 bases between them. The part of the CDR3 DNA that was read is TGTGCCAGCAGCCAAGAAGCTAGAGCCGAGACC. The encoded protein is CASSQEARAET. The complete CDR3 reads CASSQEARAETQYF.

This clone has a count of ten or more. The CDR3 end lies 3 residues beyond the end of the read and is filled in from the germline J gene. V and J are TRBV5-6 and TRBJ1-3, with TRBD1 as a possible D gene (6 bases). The germline V gene has CDR1 SGHDT and CDR2 YYEEEE. CDR3 length equals 15 residues. V lost 5 bases, J lost 0 bases, and 12 bases lay in between. Partial CDR3 DNA: TGTGCCAGCAGAAAGAGGGGGGGCTCTGGAAACACC. Encoded protein: CASRKRGGSGNT. The entire CDR3 sequence reads CASRKRGGSGNTIYF.

Ten or more counts support this clone. The read comes to an end 3 residues before the CDR3 does, leaving the germline J gene to fill in the end. This chain connects TRBV11-2 to TRBJ2-7; 7 nucleotides agree with TRBD1. Germline lookup yields CDR1 SGHAT and CDR2 FQNNGV. The CDR3 loop spans 15 amino acids. The J segment lost 4 bases and the V segment lost 2 bases, leaving 8 bases of the junction unmatched. The CDR3 sequence: CASSLNQDRTYEQYF. Partial CDR3 DNA: TGTGCCAGCAGCTTAAATCAGGACAGGACTTACGAG.

This clone was seen ten or more times. The missing CDR3 end, 3 residues past where the read stops, is filled in from the germline J gene. This chain links TRBV19 with TRBJ2-7; D is possibly TRBD2 (6 bases). Germline V CDR1 and CDR2: LNHDA, SQIVND (reference sequence). The CDR3 loop spans 15 amino acids. V lost 6 bases, J lost 3 bases, and 18 bases lay in between. The CDR3 is CASRKAGALDYEQYF. Incomplete CDR3 DNA: TGTGCCAGTAGAAAAGCGGGTGCGCTTGACTACGAG.

Ten or more counts support this clone. The read ends 3 residues shy of where the CDR3 ends; the end is completed using the germline J gene. The V call is TRBV6-2 or TRBV6-3, the J call TRBJ2-2; weak D call: TRBD1 (5 bases). Looked up from germline, CDR1 is MNHEY and CDR2 is SVGEGT. With 2 bases removed from V and 0 bases from J, the gap between germline ends came to 7 bases. The CDR3 loop spans 15 amino acids. The DNA read from the CDR3 is TGTGCCAGCAGTTACCTCAGGGCGAACACCGGGGAG. This sequence encodes CASSYLRANTGE. The whole CDR3 sequence reads CASSYLRANTGELFF.

This clone has at least ten counts. The read falls 3 residues short of the CDR3 end, and the missing part is taken from the germline J gene. The J gene is TRBJ2-2, the V gene TRBV5-4; TRBD1 agrees at 7 bases. J was trimmed by 4 bases and V by 3 bases; bases with no gene match: 6. The germline gives CDR1 SGHNT, CDR2 YYREEE (reference sequence). The CDR3 is made up of 15 amino acids. CDR3 protein: CASSYFRQGTGELFF. The covered CDR3 bases are TGTGCCAGCAGCTACTTTCGACAGGGCACCGGGGAG.

This clone was seen repeatedly, ten times or more. The missing CDR3 end, 3 residues past where the read stops, is filled in from the germline J gene. The rearrangement links TRBV10-3 to TRBJ2-2, with a possible D match to TRBD1 (5 bases). The CDR3 totals 16 residues. Germline assignment: CDR1 ENHRY and CDR2 SYGVKD. V was cut by 6 bases and J by 4 bases, with 18 bases left in between. The DNA read from the CDR3 is TGTGCCATCAGCCCTGACAGAGCGCTAAGCACCGGGGAG. As protein: CAISPDRALSTGE. The whole CDR3 sequence is CAISPDRALSTGELFF.

This clone was counted many times. Read sequence stops 3 residues before the CDR3 end, and the germline J gene provides the missing end. The chain has TRBV7-9 and TRBJ2-1; 10 nucleotides match TRBD2. The germline V gene encodes CDR1 SEHNR and CDR2 FQNEAQ (reference sequence). This CDR3 has 15 residues. V shed 1 base, J shed 7 bases, and the junction held 4 bases outside the gene matches. The CDR3 sequence is CASSLVAGGLNEQFF. CDR3 bases read: TGTGCCAGCAGCTTAGTAGCGGGGGGCTTAAATGAG.

This clone was seen at least ten times. The read ends 3 residues before the CDR3 terminus; that terminus is restored from the germline J gene. The gene calls are TRBV29-1 and TRBJ2-2; D gene uncertain. Germline CDR1 and CDR2: SQVTM and ANQGSEA. Trimming took 7 bases from V and 1 from J, leaving 4 bases between them. The length of the CDR3 is 11 residues. CDR3 bases read: TGCAGCGCATTGAACACCGGGGAG. Amino acids: CSALNTGE. The complete CDR3 protein is CSALNTGELFF.

This clone has a handful of counts. The DNA ends 3 residues before the CDR3 does, and the rest of the CDR3 is filled in from the germline J gene. V usage is TRBV30 and J usage is TRBJ2-7; tentative D call: TRBD1 (6 bases). This CDR3 has 13 amino acids. Germline CDR1 reads GTSNPN; CDR2 reads SVGIG (reference sequence). Trimming left V 3 bases short and J 2 bases short, with 11 bases between. Incomplete CDR3 DNA: TGTGCCTGGAGCGCCGGGACACCCTACGAG. Translation: CAWSAGTPYE. The CDR3 in its entirety is CAWSAGTPYEQYF.